Given below is one T cell receptor (beta chain) in context. Profiling relied on immunoSEQ multiplex PCR, and the TCRdb table lists in-frame clones only, not all of them. Found here are about 390,000 clones, more than 70% of them singletons; the top ten hold under 3%. The data were taken from a study of blood T cell repertoires in COVID-19. The CDR3 has 17 amino acids. The trim removed 8 bases at V and 0 bases at J, leaving 5 bases unmatched. CDR1 LGHDT and CDR2 YNNKEL come from the germline V gene (reference sequence). V and J are TRBV3-1 (or the pseudogene TRBV3-2) and TRBJ2-1; 15 bases line up with TRBD2. The source material was peripheral blood. The origin of this receptor is a woman aged 55 to 70 with COVID-19, enrolled during active disease. CDR3 DNA sequence: TGTGCCAGCCAGAGGACTAGCGGGGGGGTCTCCTACAATGAGCAGTTCTTC. Translation gives CASQRTSGGVSYNEQFF.